Presented here are 29 T cell receptor beta chains from one specimen sequenced in a study of beta chain features in type 1 diabetes. Expressed TCRB transcripts were sequenced because the entire RNA isolate underwent reverse transcription. Sequencing was performed with immunoSEQ multiplex PCR; in TCRdb, only in-frame clones are kept and a portion is missing. The sample shows 150,000 to 200,000 clones, just over 9% of them seen only once. Sequences were obtained from central memory CD4+ T cells from blood. The origin of the receptors is a woman under 30 in good health.

V usage is TRBV5-8 and J usage is TRBJ2-5; 7 bases are a match to TRBD1. V lost 3 bases and J lost 4; bases outside the gene matches: 6. The CDR3 loop spans 14 amino acids. CDR1 is SGHTS and CDR2 is YDEGEE in the germline V gene. Here the CDR3 reads CASSSGTARETQYF. The CDR3 bases are TGTGCCAGCAGCTCCGGGACAGCCCGAGAGACCCAGTACTTC.

In this sample, this clone turned up a few times. V gene TRBV5-1 combines with J gene TRBJ2-1, with 9 bases lining up with TRBD2. CDR3 length: 15 amino acids. Unmatched junction bases numbered 7, after V lost 0 bases and J lost 9 bases. Germline CDR1 reads SGHRS; CDR2 reads YFSETQ. In nucleotides, the CDR3 is TGCGCCAGCAGCTTGGCGTTAGCGGGAGTCGGTGAGCAGTTCTTC. Its protein product is CASSLALAGVGEQFF.

This clone has only a few counts. J is TRBJ1-5 and V is TRBV30, with no clear D. This CDR3 spans 13 amino acids. The ends were cut back, 2 bases at V and 7 bases at J, with 12 bases in the middle. The V gene's germline CDR1 is GTSNPN and CDR2 SVGIG (reference sequence). The chain's CDR3 is CAWSIREGQPQHF. CDR3 nucleotide sequence: TGTGCCTGGAGTATACGGGAGGGACAGCCCCAGCATTTT. Based on the CDR3 plus reference TRBV30 and TRBJ1-5, the full variable domain is SQTIHQWPATLVQPVGSPLSLECTVEGTSNPNLYWYRQAAGRGLQLLFYSVGIGQISSEVPQNLSASRPQDRQFILSSKKLLLSDSGFYLCAWSIREGQPQHFGDGTRLSIL.

Only a few counts were recorded for this clone. The rearrangement joins TRBV27 to TRBJ1-4; possible D gene TRBD1, 6 bases. CDR3 length: 15 amino acids. Looked up from germline, CDR1 is MNHEY and CDR2 is SMNVEV (reference sequence). Trimming left V 5 bases short and J 4 bases short, with 14 bases between. This chain's CDR3 is CASSTRDTRNEKLFF. The CDR3 nucleotides are TGTGCCAGCAGTACCCGGGACACCCGTAATGAAAAACTGTTTTTT.

This chain connects TRBV5-4 to TRBJ2-1; TRBD2 matches 15 bases. Germline V gives CDR1 SGHNT, CDR2 YYREEE (reference sequence). Trimming removed 2 bases from V and 0 bases from J; junction bases left unmatched: 3. The CDR3 extends over 18 amino acids. In DNA form, the CDR3 reads TGTGCCAGCAGCTTTGGGACTAGCGGGAGGAGCTCCTACAATGAGCAGTTCTTC. Its protein is CASSFGTSGRSSYNEQFF.

The CDR3 nucleotides read TGTGCCAGCAGCGTAGCTTGGGGCCCCTACAATGAGCAGTTCTTC. This encodes CASSVAWGPYNEQFF. This chain uses TRBV9 with TRBJ2-1, with a weak D call TRBD1 (5 bases). Per the germline V gene, CDR1 is SGDLS and CDR2 is YYNGEE. The CDR3 is 15 amino acids. Deletions cut 0 bases from V and 2 bases from J, with 9 bases between.

The chain recombines TRBV2 with TRBJ2-2; D perhaps matches TRBD1 (6 bases). The germline V gene encodes CDR1 SNHLY and CDR2 FYNNEI. Trimming removed 1 base at V and 7 bases at J, with 7 bases between. This CDR3 spans 13 amino acids. The CDR3 nucleotides read TGTGCCAGCAGTGAAGAAGGGGGCGGGGAGCTGTTTTTT. Its protein product is CASSEEGGGELFF.

This chain connects TRBV2 to TRBJ2-6, with 8 bases that match TRBD1. The J segment lost 10 bases and the V segment lost 3 bases, leaving 5 bases of the junction unmatched. Germline V lookup: CDR1 SNHLY, CDR2 FYNNEI. The CDR3 loop spans 14 amino acids. In DNA form, the CDR3 reads TGTGCCAGCAGTGAGGACAGGGCTTTTAACGTCCTGACTTTC. Protein sequence: CASSEDRAFNVLTF.

This chain joins TRBV6-1 and TRBJ2-5, with 10 bases aligning to TRBD1. V was clipped by 4 bases and J by 2 bases; unmatched bases: 7. The CDR3 covers 16 residues. Germline CDR1 reads MNHNS; CDR2 reads SASEGT. CDR3 residues: CASSVLGTGEQETQYF. CDR3 nucleotide sequence: TGTGCCAGCAGTGTTCTCGGGACAGGGGAGCAAGAGACCCAGTACTTC.

The V call is TRBV5-1, the J call TRBJ1-1, with 7 bases lining up with TRBD1. V shed 2 bases and J 0 bases; nucleotides not matched to a gene: 4. Germline-derived CDR1 and CDR2 are SGHRS and YFSETQ. This CDR3 has 15 residues. As DNA, the CDR3 is TGCGCCAGCAGCTTCAGTAGGGGGCTGAACACTGAAGCTTTCTTT. Translating gives CASSFSRGLNTEAFF. Based on the CDR3 plus reference TRBV5-1 and TRBJ1-1, the full variable domain is KAGVTQTPRYLIKTRGQQVTLSCSPISGHRSVSWYQQTPGQGLQFLFEYFSETQRNKGNFPGRFSGRQFSNSRSEMNVSTLELGDSALYLCASSFSRGLNTEAFFGQGTRLTVV.

In its sample, this clone was seen a few times. The chain carries TRBV15 and TRBJ2-7, with D perhaps TRBD1 (6 bases). The V gene lost 1 base and the J gene lost 0 bases, with 10 bases spanning the gap. Germline CDR1 reads LNHNV; CDR2 reads YYDKDF (reference sequence). The CDR3 extends over 15 amino acids. CDR3 region: CATSRGQASSYEQYF. Written as DNA, the CDR3 is TGTGCCACCAGCAGAGGACAGGCGAGCTCCTACGAGCAGTACTTC. The full variable domain, completed using reference TRBV15 and TRBJ2-7, is DAMVIQNPRYQVTQFGKPVTLSCSQTLNHNVMYWYQQKSSQAPKLLFHYYDKDFNNEADTPDNFQSRRPNTSFCFLDIRSPGLGDTAMYLCATSRGQASSYEQYFGPGTRLTVT.

The chain combines TRBV4-2 with TRBJ2-7; a weak D match, TRBD2 (6 bases). The germline V and J ends were trimmed by 0 bases and 3 bases, with 12 bases remaining between them. CDR1 is LGHNA and CDR2 is YNFKEQ in the germline V gene. The CDR3 covers 15 residues. CDR3 sequence reads: CASSQEKAGSYEQYF. CDR3 DNA sequence: TGTGCCAGCAGCCAAGAGAAGGCGGGGAGCTACGAGCAGTACTTC.

The chain carries TRBV5-8 and TRBJ2-7; D is uncertain. V was shortened by 4 bases and J by 3 bases, with 14 bases between the two germline ends. The CDR3 spans 14 residues. Germline CDR1 SGHTS, CDR2 YDEGEE. The CDR3 bases are TGTGCCAGCAGCCCCGGAGTCCCCCTCTACGAGCAGTACTTC. This codes for CASSPGVPLYEQYF.

This chain joins TRBV30 and TRBJ2-7; 10 nucleotides agree with TRBD1. V was pared by 0 bases and J by 3 bases, with 5 bases of the junction left unmatched. From germline, CDR1 is GTSNPN and CDR2 SVGIG (reference sequence). There are 15 residues in the CDR3. The CDR3 spells CAWSVGTGVVYEQYF. CDR3 nucleotide sequence: TGTGCCTGGAGTGTTGGGACAGGGGTAGTCTACGAGCAGTACTTC.

V is TRBV29-1 and J is TRBJ2-7; D possibly corresponds to TRBD2 (6 bases). The CDR3 covers 16 residues. From germline, CDR1 is SQVTM and CDR2 ANQGSEA. V dropped 4 bases and J dropped 0 bases, with 19 bases sitting between them. CDR3 protein: CSVAGRVSGSSYEQYF. CDR3 nucleotide sequence: TGCAGCGTTGCTGGGCGGGTTAGCGGAAGCTCCTACGAGCAGTACTTC.

The chain carries TRBV11-3 and TRBJ2-1, with unresolved D. Deletions cut 2 bases from V and 6 bases from J, with 5 bases between. This CDR3 comprises 12 residues. Germline loops: CDR1 SGHNT, CDR2 YENEEA. Here the CDR3 DNA reads TGTGCCAGCAGCTTATTCGGCAATGAGCAGTTCTTC. Translation gives CASSLFGNEQFF.

V usage is TRBV5-1 and J usage is TRBJ1-5; 7 bases are shared with TRBD1. V lost 0 bases, J lost 9 bases, and 12 bases stayed unmatched. The CDR3 length is 16 residues. Germline CDR1 is SGHRS and CDR2 is YFSETQ. CDR3: CASSLGSDRATWPQHF. The CDR3 nucleotides are TGCGCCAGCAGCTTGGGTTCTGACAGGGCAACTTGGCCCCAGCATTTT.

A few counts support this clone. The chain links TRBV5-1 to TRBJ2-7; D might be TRBD1 (5 bases). The length of the CDR3 is 15 residues. Germline V gene data show CDR1 as SGHRS and CDR2 as YFSETQ. V was cut by 0 bases and J by 0 bases, with 10 bases left in between. The CDR3 loop is CASSLAGSDSYEQYF. The CDR3 region has the DNA TGCGCCAGCAGCTTGGCAGGGTCCGACTCCTACGAGCAGTACTTC.

The chain has TRBV7-2 and TRBJ1-4; 7 bases align to TRBD1. The CDR3 is made up of 15 amino acids. CDR1 and CDR2 from the germline V gene are SGHTA and FQGNSA. The junction had 7 bases not matched to a gene; V was cut back by 5 bases and J by 4 bases. The CDR3 coding sequence is TGTGCCAGCAGCCCCGGAGGGACAGTTAATGAAAAACTGTTTTTT. Protein product: CASSPGGTVNEKLFF.

V and J are TRBV10-3 and TRBJ2-7; 7 bases align to TRBD2. The germline gives CDR1 ENHRY, CDR2 SYGVKD. Germline trimming cut 0 bases from V and 1 base from J; bases unmatched to any gene: 6. The length of the CDR3 is 16 residues. The CDR3 nucleotides read TGTGCCATCAGTGAGTCAGGCGGGAGCAATTCCTACGAGCAGTACTTC. It specifies CAISESGGSNSYEQYF.

The rearrangement uses TRBV18 and TRBJ1-3; D gene ambiguous. This CDR3 comprises 17 residues. V shed 2 bases and J shed 0 bases, with 14 bases lying between them. Germline-derived CDR1 and CDR2 are KGHSH and LQKENI. The CDR3 DNA reads as TGTGCCAGCTCACCAGTGCCAGGAACCTTCTCTGGAAACACCATATATTTT. Its protein product is CASSPVPGTFSGNTIYF.

This clone was found a few times. The chain employs TRBV4-2 and TRBJ1-2; a possible D gene is TRBD1 (5 bases). Germline loops: CDR1 LGHNA, CDR2 YNFKEQ. The germline V and J ends were trimmed by 0 bases and 2 bases, with 7 bases remaining between them. The CDR3 totals 14 residues. The CDR3 spells CASSQDRGNYGYTF. The CDR3 region has the DNA TGTGCCAGCAGCCAAGATCGGGGGAACTATGGCTACACCTTC.

V gene TRBV25-1 combines with J gene TRBJ1-1; weak D call: TRBD1 (5 bases). This CDR3 contains 14 residues. V lost 6 bases, J lost 0 bases, and 11 bases lay in between. In germline, CDR1 is MGHDK, CDR2 SYGVNS. CDR3 DNA: TGTGCCAGCAGGTCCGACAGACTGAACACTGAAGCTTTCTTT. This gives the protein CASRSDRLNTEAFF.

This clone occurred a few times. The chain has TRBV11-2 and TRBJ2-2; tentatively, D is TRBD2 (6 bases). The V and J ends lost 3 bases and 1 base respectively, with 9 bases between them. The germline V gene encodes CDR1 SGHAT and CDR2 FQNNGV. This CDR3 has 15 residues. The CDR3 nucleotides read TGTGCCAGCAGCTTCGGACTAATGAACACCGGGGAGCTGTTTTTT. This gives the protein CASSFGLMNTGELFF.

This clone was seen a few times. The chain has TRBV9 and TRBJ2-1; D is possibly TRBD1 (5 bases). The V and J ends lost 3 bases and 4 bases respectively, with 14 bases between them. This CDR3 has 15 residues. Per the germline V gene, CDR1 is SGDLS and CDR2 is YYNGEE. CDR3 amino acids: CASSGDQGGYNEQFF. DNA for the CDR3: TGTGCCAGCAGCGGGGATCAGGGTGGGTACAATGAGCAGTTCTTC.

This clone turned up a few times. Other nucleotide sequences from this sample produce the same CDR3. The gene calls are TRBV9 and TRBJ1-2, with D possibly TRBD1 on 6 matching bases. The CDR3 length is 12 residues. V lost 3 bases and J lost 4, with 7 bases in between. Germline V gives CDR1 SGDLS, CDR2 YYNGEE. Here the CDR3 reads CASSEQGYGYTF. In DNA, the CDR3 is TGTGCCAGCAGCGAACAGGGCTATGGCTACACCTTC.

The gene calls are TRBV5-1 and TRBJ2-3; D is unresolved. The germline gives CDR1 SGHRS, CDR2 YFSETQ. The V and J ends lost 4 bases and 0 bases respectively, with 12 bases between them. The CDR3 extends over 15 amino acids. The CDR3 coding sequence is TGCGCCAGCAGCCGAATGAGTACTAGCACAGATACGCAGTATTTT. The encoded protein is CASSRMSTSTDTQYF. The variable domain in full, completed from reference TRBV5-1 and TRBJ2-3, reads KAGVTQTPRYLIKTRGQQVTLSCSPISGHRSVSWYQQTPGQGLQFLFEYFSETQRNKGNFPGRFSGRQFSNSRSEMNVSTLELGDSALYLCASSRMSTSTDTQYFGPGTRLTVL.

The chain has TRBV25-1 and TRBJ1-1, with D uncertain. In germline, CDR1 is MGHDK, CDR2 SYGVNS. Between the trimmed V and J ends, which lost 4 bases and 0 bases, there was a span of 6 bases. The CDR3 contains 13 residues. The CDR3, as DNA: TGTGCCAGCAGTGTGCGGGTGAACACTGAAGCTTTCTTT. Translating it yields CASSVRVNTEAFF.

CDR3: CATESSGGTEAFF. Here the CDR3 DNA reads TGTGCCACGGAGAGCTCTGGAGGCACTGAAGCTTTCTTT. The chain has TRBV25-1 and TRBJ1-1; D remains ambiguous. The CDR3 length is 13 residues. Germline values: CDR1 MGHDK, CDR2 SYGVNS. The germline V and J ends were trimmed by 10 bases and 4 bases, with 16 bases remaining between them.